Shown below are 16 T cell receptor beta chains from a single sample sequenced in a study of blood T cell repertoires in COVID-19. Here immunoSEQ multiplex PCR was the method, and the copy in TCRdb shows in-frame clones only, minus some. The sample records roughly 350,000 clones, over 75% being singletons. Sequenced material: peripheral blood. The receptors were sampled from a woman aged 25 to 39 with COVID-19, enrolled during active disease.

The J gene is TRBJ2-1, the V gene TRBV5-4, with TRBD2 as a possible D gene (5 bases). CDR3 length: 16 amino acids. Germline V CDR1 and CDR2: SGHNT, YYREEE (reference sequence). V was pared by 0 bases and J by 0 bases, with 10 bases between. The CDR3 DNA reads as TGTGCCAGCAGCTTGGGGGAGCGGTCCTCCTACAATGAGCAGTTCTTC. Its translation: CASSLGERSSYNEQFF.

This clone occurred a few times. V is TRBV7-6 and J is TRBJ2-7; the match to TRBD1 covers 9 bases. The CDR3 runs to 14 residues. Germline values: CDR1 SGHVS, CDR2 FNYEAQ. V gave up 5 bases and J gave up 5 bases; unmatched junction bases: 7. CDR3 sequence: CASSQWTGEHEQYF. The CDR3 bases are TGTGCCAGCAGCCAATGGACAGGGGAACACGAGCAGTACTTC.

V usage is TRBV4-1 and J usage is TRBJ2-5; the match to TRBD2 covers 11 bases. The germline V gene has CDR1 MGHRA and CDR2 YSYEKL. V shed 1 base and J 5 bases; nucleotides not matched to a gene: 18. The CDR3 spans 20 residues. The CDR3 DNA sequence: TGCGCCAGCAGCCAAGGGGGGAGTAGCGGGAGGGACGGGGCTTGGGAGACCCAGTACTTC. It translates to CASSQGGSSGRDGAWETQYF.

With regard to this clone: This may be a read error: a much more frequent sequence differs by one nucleotide. The same CDR3 can be traced to other DNA sequences in this sample. The chain is built from TRBV28 and TRBJ2-7; 9 bases map to TRBD1. V was pared by 3 bases and J by 3 bases, with 0 bases of the junction left unmatched. The germline V gene has CDR1 MDHEN and CDR2 SYDVKM. This CDR3 region has 13 residues. CDR3 amino acids: CASSLTGGYEQYF. CDR3 DNA sequence: TGTGCCAGCAGTTTGACAGGGGGCTACGAGCAGTACTTC.

The gene calls are TRBV2 and TRBJ1-4; 7 bases align to TRBD1. The CDR3 spans 13 residues. The V gene's germline CDR1 is SNHLY and CDR2 FYNNEI. The J segment lost 3 bases and the V segment lost 11 bases, leaving 6 bases of the junction unmatched. The CDR3 is CAGNRGPNEKLFF. The CDR3 DNA sequence: TGTGCCGGTAACAGGGGCCCTAATGAAAAACTGTTTTTT.

V usage is TRBV18 and J usage is TRBJ2-1, with TRBD1 identical over 8 bases. V gave up 5 bases and J gave up 8 bases; unmatched junction bases: 8. Per the germline V gene, CDR1 is KGHSH and CDR2 is LQKENI. The CDR3 runs 14 residues. The CDR3 protein is CASSGRTGMDEQFF. CDR3 DNA: TGTGCCAGCTCAGGGAGGACAGGGATGGATGAGCAGTTCTTC.

The chain links TRBV2 to TRBJ1-4; possibly TRBD1 for D (5 bases). The V end lost 6 bases, the J end lost 8 bases, and 10 bases lay between the germline ends. Germline-derived CDR1 and CDR2 are SNHLY and FYNNEI. This CDR3 is 12 amino acids long. CDR3 in DNA: TGTGCCAGCAGCTTCAGGGCAGAAAAACTGTTTTTT. Translated: CASSFRAEKLFF.

V usage is TRBV3-1 (or the pseudogene TRBV3-2) and J usage is TRBJ2-3, with 10 nucleotides matching TRBD2. CDR1 and CDR2 (germline): LGHDT, YNNKEL (reference sequence). There are 14 residues in the CDR3. J was trimmed by 0 bases and V by 7 bases; bases with no gene match: 1. The chain's CDR3 is CASKLAGSTDTQYF. The CDR3 coding sequence is TGTGCCAGCAAACTAGCGGGGAGCACAGATACGCAGTATTTT.

This clone was seen only once. The chain joins TRBV28 to TRBJ2-3, with 12 bases identical to TRBD2. J lost 0 bases, V lost 5 bases, and 9 bases had no gene match. Germline V gene lookup returns CDR1 MDHEN and CDR2 SYDVKM. This CDR3 region has 18 residues. This CDR3 reads CASSPGTSGYASTDTQYF. CDR3 sequence (DNA): TGTGCCAGCAGTCCTGGGACTAGCGGGTACGCTAGCACAGATACGCAGTATTTT.

This chain connects TRBV19 to TRBJ2-1; 12 positions agree with TRBD2. CDR3 size: 16 residues. Per germline, CDR1 LNHDA and CDR2 SQIVND (reference sequence). Losses at the gene ends were 3 bases for V and 6 bases for J; bases not matched to a gene: 6. The CDR3: CASSMPTSGRGNEQFF. The CDR3 nucleotides are TGTGCCAGTAGTATGCCGACTAGCGGGAGAGGCAATGAGCAGTTCTTC.

V and J are TRBV19 and TRBJ2-7; 8 nucleotides align to TRBD1. Trimming cost V 0 bases and J 5 bases; bases outside gene matches: 12. Germline V lookup: CDR1 LNHDA, CDR2 SQIVND (reference sequence). The CDR3 is 17 amino acids. The CDR3 nucleotides read TGTGCCAGTAGTATAGAGCCAATGGACAGGGTCCCCCACGAGCAGTACTTC. Translation gives CASSIEPMDRVPHEQYF. Full variable domain (remainder filled in from reference TRBV19 and TRBJ2-7): DGGITQSPKYLFRKEGQNVTLSCEQNLNHDAMYWYRQDPGQGLRLIYYSQIVNDFQKGDIAEGYSVSREKKESFPLTVTSAQKNPTAFYLCASSIEPMDRVPHEQYFGPGTRLTVT.

The CDR3 protein is CASTRGRVLSEKLFF. Here the CDR3 DNA reads TGTGCCAGCACTAGAGGGAGGGTACTAAGTGAAAAACTGTTTTTT. The V call is TRBV2, the J call TRBJ1-4; unclear D gene. Trimming took 7 bases from V and 7 from J, leaving 19 bases between them. Germline V gene sequence: CDR1 SNHLY, CDR2 FYNNEI. This CDR3 is built from 15 residues.

This clone came up once. This chain links TRBV5-1 with TRBJ1-1; maybe TRBD1 (5 bases). This CDR3 contains 15 residues. Germline CDR1 SGHRS, CDR2 YFSETQ. V dropped 0 bases and J dropped 4 bases, with 13 bases sitting between them. The CDR3 region is CASSLEAGRGTEAFF. The CDR3, as DNA: TGCGCCAGCAGCTTGGAGGCAGGGAGGGGCACTGAAGCTTTCTTT.

This chain joins TRBV15 and TRBJ2-5; TRBD2 is a possible D gene (5 bases). Trimming shortened V by 2 bases and J by 5 bases, and 18 bases separated the two germline ends. The germline CDR1 and CDR2 sequences are LNHNV and YYDKDF (reference sequence). The CDR3 is 16 amino acids. This CDR3 is CATSRWGGVGVETQYF. CDR3 DNA: TGTGCCACCAGCAGATGGGGTGGTGTCGGGGTTGAGACCCAGTACTTC.

This rearrangement joins TRBV14 to TRBJ2-1, with a possible D match to TRBD2 (6 bases). V dropped 0 bases and J dropped 9 bases, with 21 bases sitting between them. The CDR3 is 17 amino acids. Per the germline V gene, CDR1 is SGHDN and CDR2 is FVKESK. The CDR3 loop is CASSQESFTSRHSEQFF. DNA of the CDR3: TGTGCCAGCAGCCAAGAATCTTTCACTAGCCGCCACTCTGAGCAGTTCTTC.

This clone appeared once. The chain couples TRBV28 to TRBJ2-1, with 10 positions matching TRBD2. Germline V gene data show CDR1 as MDHEN and CDR2 as SYDVKM. Trimming took 6 bases from V and 4 from J; bases not matched to a gene: 9. This CDR3 is 16 amino acids long. The CDR3 sequence: CASRPLAGEPYNEQFF. CDR3 DNA sequence: TGTGCCAGCAGACCCCTAGCGGGAGAACCTTACAATGAGCAGTTCTTC.